What follows are 30 T cell receptor beta chains derived from one specimen sequenced in a study of cytomegalovirus exposure and HLA in healthy donors. Primers: 60 Vbeta forward and 13 Jbeta reverse. Method: immunoSEQ multiplex PCR; TCRdb's copy keeps in-frame clones and lacks some. The data contain roughly 170,000 clones, almost 85% of them singletons. The sample was PBMCs. Source of these receptors: a girl between 10 and 17 years old in good health and CMV-seropositive.

This rearrangement joins TRBV7-8 to TRBJ2-1; 8 bases match TRBD1. J gave up 2 bases and V 7 bases, and 10 bases lay outside the gene matches. The CDR3 is made up of 16 amino acids. Germline V gene lookup returns CDR1 SGHVS and CDR2 FQNEAQ. The CDR3, as DNA: TGTGCCAGCATCGAAAGACCGGACAGGGCCTACAATGAGCAGTTCTTC. This sequence encodes CASIERPDRAYNEQFF.

The J gene is TRBJ2-2, the V gene TRBV14; 9 positions match TRBD1. Germline CDR1 reads SGHDN; CDR2 reads FVKESK. V lost 3 bases to trimming and J lost 3 bases; unmatched junction nucleotides: 11. The CDR3 contains 18 residues. CDR3 coding DNA: TGTGCCAGCAGCCACAACCGGGACAGGGCCCTCTACACCGGGGAGCTGTTTTTT. Residues: CASSHNRDRALYTGELFF.

J is TRBJ1-3 and V is TRBV5-6; D gene uncertain. Germline V gene sequence: CDR1 SGHDT, CDR2 YYEEEE. This CDR3 has 14 residues. Trimming pared 3 bases from V and 0 bases from J, leaving 7 bases between. CDR3 nucleotides: TGTGCCAGCAGCTGGGAGTTCTCTGGAAACACCATATATTTT. Translating gives CASSWEFSGNTIYF.

This chain joins TRBV7-6 and TRBJ1-1; 7 bases fit TRBD1. The V segment lost 5 bases and the J segment 0 bases; nucleotides outside the gene matches: 15. This CDR3 has 18 amino acids. Germline V CDR1 and CDR2: SGHVS, FNYEAQ. The CDR3 spells CASSLAEGASEVNTEAFF. The DNA for the CDR3 is TGTGCCAGCAGCCTCGCCGAGGGGGCCTCTGAAGTGAACACTGAAGCTTTCTTT.

The rearrangement links TRBV11-2 to TRBJ2-3, with D perhaps matching TRBD2 (5 bases). Germline V lookup: CDR1 SGHAT, CDR2 FQNNGV. There are 13 residues in the CDR3. Trimming removed 5 bases at V and 3 bases at J, with 9 bases between. The chain's CDR3 is CASSPSGTDTQYF. For the CDR3, the DNA is TGTGCCAGCAGCCCCAGCGGTACAGATACGCAGTATTTT.

This clone was seen a single time. V usage is TRBV5-6 and J usage is TRBJ2-7; no firm D call. Trimming pared 1 base from V and 3 bases from J, leaving 8 bases between. CDR3 length: 13 amino acids. Germline V gene lookup returns CDR1 SGHDT and CDR2 YYEEEE. In DNA form, the CDR3 reads TGTGCCAGCAGCTTGATAGAGAACTACGAGCAGTACTTC. It encodes CASSLIENYEQYF.

The chain joins TRBV5-1 to TRBJ1-2, with D possibly matching TRBD1 (6 bases). The germline V and J ends were trimmed by 4 bases and 4 bases, with 8 bases remaining between them. The CDR3 is 12 amino acids. The germline V gene encodes CDR1 SGHRS and CDR2 YFSETQ. The CDR3 reads CASSPDSYGYTF. CDR3 DNA sequence: TGCGCCAGCAGCCCGGACAGCTATGGCTACACCTTC. Drawing the rest from reference TRBV5-1 and TRBJ1-2, the complete variable domain is KAGVTQTPRYLIKTRGQQVTLSCSPISGHRSVSWYQQTPGQGLQFLFEYFSETQRNKGNFPGRFSGRQFSNSRSEMNVSTLELGDSALYLCASSPDSYGYTFGSGTRLTVV.

The J gene is TRBJ2-5, the V gene TRBV5-1; D unclear. The end of the DNA aligns better with TRBJ2-7, so the J call may be wrong. Germline assignment: CDR1 SGHRS and CDR2 YFSETQ. This CDR3 region has 13 residues. The CDR3 nucleotides read TGCGCCAGCAGCTTGGTACCGAACTACGAGCAGTACTTC. Amino acids: CASSLVPNYEQYF.

The CDR3 DNA follows: TGCGCCAGCAGCCCGGAAAGGACAGGGGTTGGGACCCAGTACTTC. It is translated as CASSPERTGVGTQYF. V is TRBV5-1 and J is TRBJ2-5, with 9 bases aligning to TRBD1. The CDR3 loop spans 15 amino acids. V was pared by 4 bases and J by 7 bases, with 11 bases of the junction left unmatched. Germline lookup yields CDR1 SGHRS and CDR2 YFSETQ.

The chain joins TRBV29-1 to TRBJ1-1, with TRBD1 matching over 8 bases. The V gene's germline CDR1 is SQVTM and CDR2 ANQGSEA. Unmatched junction bases numbered 8, after V lost 5 bases and J lost 0 bases. The CDR3 is 15 amino acids. The CDR3 loop is CSVTRTGWMNTEAFF. CDR3 bases: TGCAGCGTTACTCGGACAGGGTGGATGAACACTGAAGCTTTCTTT.

Concerning this clone: One junction end does not reproduce the germline sequence, and a read error may be involved. The chain joins TRBV7-7 to TRBJ2-5, with TRBD2 matching 9 bases. The V gene's germline CDR1 is SSHAT and CDR2 FNYEAQ (reference sequence). The CDR3 sequence is 15 residues long. The DNA of the CDR3 is TGTGCTAGCAGCTTCCGGTTAGCGGGGGTAGAGACCCAGTACTTC. This encodes CASSFRLAGVETQYF.

This rearrangement joins TRBV5-1 to TRBJ1-3, with D perhaps matching TRBD1 (5 bases). Per the germline V gene, CDR1 is SGHRS and CDR2 is YFSETQ. V dropped 2 bases and J dropped 0 bases, with 9 bases sitting between them. The CDR3 runs 15 residues. The CDR3 spells CASSLAGNSGNTIYF. CDR3 nucleotides: TGCGCCAGCAGCTTAGCAGGGAACTCTGGAAACACCATATATTTT.

J is TRBJ2-1 and V is TRBV7-8; the D gene is possibly TRBD2 (7 bases). The germline V gene encodes CDR1 SGHVS and CDR2 FQNEAQ. This CDR3 contains 14 residues. V was clipped by 1 base and J by 7 bases, with 11 bases between them. In DNA, the CDR3 is TGTGCCAGCAGCTTAGGAGGGGGGGGGAATGAGCAGTTCTTC. Its translation is CASSLGGGGNEQFF.

The chain has TRBV10-1 and TRBJ1-2; 7 bases match TRBD1. V shed 6 bases and J 7 bases; nucleotides not matched to a gene: 5. The V gene's germline CDR1 is WNHNN and CDR2 SYGVQD (reference sequence). The CDR3 consists of 12 residues. Here the CDR3 reads CASSADRVGYTF. For the CDR3, the DNA is TGCGCCAGCAGCGCCGACAGGGTTGGCTACACCTTC.

V usage is TRBV6-5 and J usage is TRBJ2-5; 8 bases line up with TRBD2. Per the germline V gene, CDR1 is MNHEY and CDR2 is SVGAGI. The junction had 9 bases not matched to a gene; V was cut back by 6 bases and J by 6 bases. This CDR3 has 14 residues. This CDR3 is CASRPRGGLKTQYF. CDR3 DNA: TGTGCCAGCAGACCCCGGGGGGGTTTAAAGACCCAGTACTTC.

This clone came up a few times. The same CDR3 arises from other DNA sequences in this sample as well. The V and J genes are TRBV20-1 and TRBJ2-7; D gene unclear. The ends were cut back, 6 bases at V and 2 bases at J, with 8 bases in the middle. There are 11 residues in the CDR3. CDR1 is DFQATT and CDR2 is SNEGSKA in the germline V gene (reference sequence). The DNA for the CDR3 is TGCAGTGCCCTTGAGGCCTACGAGCAGTACTTC. Amino acids: CSALEAYEQYF.

Remarks on this clone: This same CDR3 is encoded by further DNA sequences in the sample. The chain couples TRBV5-1 to TRBJ1-2, with D possibly being TRBD1 (6 bases). V lost 2 bases and J lost 0, with 8 bases in between. Germline CDR1 reads SGHRS; CDR2 reads YFSETQ. The CDR3 has 14 amino acids. The CDR3 DNA follows: TGCGCCAGCAGCTTACGGACAGCTAACTATGGCTACACCTTC. This codes for CASSLRTANYGYTF. The whole variable domain, filled in from reference TRBV5-1 and TRBJ1-2, reads KAGVTQTPRYLIKTRGQQVTLSCSPISGHRSVSWYQQTPGQGLQFLFEYFSETQRNKGNFPGRFSGRQFSNSRSEMNVSTLELGDSALYLCASSLRTANYGYTFGSGTRLTVV.

This clone was observed a handful of times. The chain has TRBV9 and TRBJ1-2; D remains unclear. The CDR3 is 13 residues long. Trimming shortened V by 0 bases and J by 8 bases, and 11 bases separated the two germline ends. CDR1 and CDR2 (germline): SGDLS, YYNGEE. The CDR3 here is CASSVAVNVGYTF. As DNA, the CDR3 is TGTGCCAGCAGCGTAGCGGTAAACGTGGGCTACACCTTC. The full variable domain, in which reference TRBV9 and TRBJ1-2 provide the parts outside the CDR3, is DSGVTQTPKHLITATGQRVTLRCSPRSGDLSVYWYQQSLDQGLQFLIQYYNGEERAKGNILERFSAQQFPDLHSELNLSSLELGDSALYFCASSVAVNVGYTFGSGTRLTVV.

The chain couples TRBV6-5 to TRBJ1-2; D is perhaps TRBD1 (5 bases). Per the germline V gene, CDR1 is MNHEY and CDR2 is SVGAGI. Trimming left V 4 bases short and J 4 bases short, with 16 bases between. This CDR3 region has 15 residues. CDR3 coding DNA: TGTGCCAGCAGTTCGGACCCTCGGGGGACCTATGGCTACACCTTC. It specifies CASSSDPRGTYGYTF.

This clone appeared a single time. The chain combines TRBV9 with TRBJ1-1, with D perhaps matching TRBD1 (5 bases). CDR1 and CDR2 from the germline V gene are SGDLS and YYNGEE. Trimming took off 2 bases at V and 1 base at J, with 9 bases between the two ends. This CDR3 is built from 14 residues. The CDR3, as DNA: TGTGCCAGCAGCGTGATCGGACAGAACACTGAAGCTTTCTTT. Residues: CASSVIGQNTEAFF.

This rearrangement joins TRBV5-4 to TRBJ2-2, with TRBD2 matching 12 bases. The CDR3 consists of 16 residues. Trimming removed 3 bases from V and 5 bases from J; junction bases left unmatched: 5. Looked up from germline, CDR1 is SGHNT and CDR2 is YYREEE (reference sequence). This CDR3 reads CASSSRTSGVTGELFF. In nucleotides, the CDR3 is TGTGCCAGCAGCTCTCGGACTAGCGGGGTAACCGGGGAGCTGTTTTTT.

In its sample, this clone was seen many times. The rearrangement uses TRBV6-6 and TRBJ1-1, with D tentatively TRBD1 (6 bases). CDR3 length equals 13 residues. Germline CDR1 and CDR2: MNHNY and SVGAGI (reference sequence). V lost 3 bases, J lost 8 bases, and 13 bases lay in between. CDR3 amino acids: CASSYRGYDEAFF. Here the CDR3 DNA reads TGTGCCAGCAGTTATAGGGGGTACGACGAAGCTTTCTTT.

The V gene is TRBV29-1, the J gene TRBJ1-5; D not resolved. Per the germline V gene, CDR1 is SQVTM and CDR2 is ANQGSEA. CDR3 length: 12 amino acids. The V end lost 4 bases, the J end lost 1 base, and 5 bases lay between the germline ends. This CDR3 is CSVGQSNQPQHF. The CDR3 DNA reads TGCAGCGTTGGCCAGAGCAATCAGCCCCAGCATTTT.

This sequence joins TRBV4-2 and TRBJ2-7; D call uncertain. The CDR3 length is 15 residues. V gave up 0 bases and J gave up 5 bases, with 14 bases separating them. CDR1 is LGHNA, CDR2 YNFKEQ, per germline. DNA for the CDR3: TGTGCCAGCAGCCAAGAACGAGGAGCCCGACACGAGCAGTACTTC. It translates to CASSQERGARHEQYF.

The V call is TRBV5-1, the J call TRBJ2-7, with 7 bases that match TRBD1. This CDR3 spans 15 amino acids. Per germline, CDR1 SGHRS and CDR2 YFSETQ. Losses at the gene ends were 5 bases for V and 3 bases for J; bases not matched to a gene: 11. In nucleotides, the CDR3 is TGCGCCAGCAGTCAGGACACCGGGACAGACTACGAGCAGTACTTC. Translated, it gives CASSQDTGTDYEQYF.

The gene calls are TRBV7-2 and TRBJ1-6, with 7 bases that match TRBD1. Germline V gene lookup returns CDR1 SGHTA and CDR2 FQGNSA. The ends lost 1 base at V and 5 bases at J; junction bases unmatched: 5. The CDR3 length is 16 residues. The CDR3 loop reads CASSLEGGRHNSPLHF. The DNA for the CDR3 is TGTGCCAGCAGCTTAGAAGGGGGCCGGCATAATTCACCCCTCCACTTT.

The CDR3 region is CASSDSGLAGGVTDTQYF. The DNA of the CDR3 is TGTGCCAGCAGTGATTCGGGTCTAGCGGGGGGAGTGACAGATACGCAGTATTTT. This chain uses TRBV2 with TRBJ2-3, with TRBD2 matching over 11 bases. V was pared by 3 bases and J by 3 bases, with 11 bases of the junction left unmatched. There are 18 residues in the CDR3. In germline, CDR1 is SNHLY, CDR2 FYNNEI.

The chain recombines TRBV4-1 with TRBJ1-4; the D is unclear. Looked up from germline, CDR1 is MGHRA and CDR2 is YSYEKL. Between the trimmed V and J ends, which lost 2 bases and 7 bases, there was a span of 8 bases. The CDR3 length is 13 residues. Here the CDR3 DNA reads TGCGCCAGCAGCCAACTTCCTCGTGAAAAACTGTTTTTT. The encoded protein is CASSQLPREKLFF.

CDR3 sequence (DNA): TGCAGCGTTGACGGGGCCCAGTACTTC. Protein: CSVDGAQYF. The gene calls are TRBV29-1 and TRBJ2-5; a weak D match, TRBD2 (5 bases). V was shortened by 3 bases and J by 9 bases, with 5 bases between the two germline ends. In germline, CDR1 is SQVTM, CDR2 ANQGSEA. The CDR3 has 9 amino acids.

This clone was recorded only once. The chain joins TRBV13 to TRBJ1-3; D remains unclear. The CDR3 sequence is 16 residues long. Germline V lookup: CDR1 PRHDT, CDR2 FYEKMQ (reference sequence). V was clipped by 1 base and J by 1 base, with 11 bases between them. The CDR3 DNA reads as TGTGCCAGCAGCTTAGAGTTCCCCGAGTCTGGAAACACCATATATTTT. Translation gives CASSLEFPESGNTIYF.